This is a list of T cell receptor beta chains from one sample in a study of cytomegalovirus exposure and HLA in healthy donors. Profiled with immunoSEQ multiplex PCR; TCRdb holds only in-frame clones, not every one. Of 160,000 or so clones in the sample, 65% to 80% are singletons; the top ten hold 4.3%. The sequenced material came from PBMCs. These receptor sequences come from a man aged 35 to 55 in good health and CMV-seronegative. Each CDR3 is given with its conserved first and last residue. The order of the fields is V gene, clone size, J gene, D gene, CDR3 protein, CDR3 DNA. The D gene is left open where the match is weak. Size is stated for part of the rows, as once, few or many counts, or as a class when the clone is expanded.

V: TRBV5-1; size: -; J: TRBJ2-1; D: TRBD1; CDR3: CASSWGQTGNEQFF; DNA: TGCGCCAGCAGCTGGGGACAGACGGGCAATGAGCAGTTCTTC
V: TRBV6-1; size: -; J: TRBJ2-7; D: TRBD1; CDR3: CASSRDRVAEQYF; DNA: TGTGCCAGCAGCCGGGACAGGGTTGCCGAGCAGTACTTC
V: TRBV2; size: -; J: TRBJ2-7; D: TRBD1; CDR3: CASSRTRGQGKVF; DNA: TGTGCCAGCAGTAGGACCAGGGGACAGGGTAAGGTTTTC
V: TRBV19; size: -; J: TRBJ2-2; D: -; CDR3: CASGAQANTGELFF; DNA: TGTGCCAGTGGGGCCCAGGCGAACACCGGGGAGCTGTTTTTT
V: TRBV5-8; size: -; J: TRBJ1-1; D: TRBD1; CDR3: CASSLASDRANAEAFF; DNA: TGTGCCAGCAGCTTGGCCTCGGACAGGGCGAACGCTGAAGCTTTCTTT
V: TRBV5-1; size: -; J: TRBJ2-5; D: -; CDR3: CASTRGGEGYQETQYF; DNA: TGCGCCAGCACGAGGGGGGGTGAGGGGTACCAAGAGACCCAGTACTTC
V: TRBV5-1; size: -; J: TRBJ1-2; D: TRBD1; CDR3: CASSLGGAYGYTF; DNA: TGCGCCAGCAGCTTAGGGGGCGCCTACGGCTACACCTTC
V: TRBV6-5; size: -; J: TRBJ1-4; D: -; CDR3: CASSYAPQGKLFF; DNA: TGTGCCAGCAGTTACGCCCCACAGGGAAAACTGTTTTTT
V: TRBV6-4; size: -; J: TRBJ1-5; D: -; CDR3: CASSPFGGAGNQPQHF; DNA: TGTGCCAGCAGCCCATTTGGGGGGGCGGGCAATCAGCCCCAGCATTTT
V: TRBV27; size: -; J: TRBJ2-5; D: -; CDR3: CASSFMQGQETQYF; DNA: TGTGCCAGCAGTTTTATGCAGGGACAAGAGACCCAGTACTTC
V: TRBV7-8; size: -; J: TRBJ2-7; D: TRBD1; CDR3: CASSPSGPGGSYEQYF; DNA: TGTGCCAGCAGCCCCTCCGGACCAGGGGGTTCCTACGAGCAGTACTTC
V: TRBV28; size: -; J: TRBJ2-7; D: -; CDR3: CASSLSFYEQYF; DNA: TGTGCCAGCAGTTTATCCTTCTACGAGCAGTACTTC
V: TRBV7-6; size: -; J: TRBJ2-2; D: TRBD1; CDR3: CASSSQGPWTGELFF; DNA: TGTGCCAGCAGTTCACAGGGGCCGTGGACCGGGGAGCTGTTTTTT
V: TRBV19; size: -; J: TRBJ2-5; D: -; CDR3: CASAPSWQETQYF; DNA: TGTGCCAGCGCGCCGTCCTGGCAAGAGACCCAGTACTTC
V: TRBV14; size: -; J: TRBJ1-4; D: -; CDR3: CASSLSGTGLFF; DNA: TGTGCCAGCAGCCTATCCGGGACTGGACTGTTTTTT
V: TRBV5-5; size: -; J: TRBJ1-1; D: -; CDR3: CASSLEAGLEAFF; DNA: TGTGCCAGCAGCTTGGAGGCGGGGTTAGAAGCTTTCTTT
V: TRBV30; size: once; J: TRBJ1-1; D: -; CDR3: CAWSVPGHSPFF; DNA: TGTGCCTGGAGTGTACCAGGGCATTCGCCTTTCTTT
V: TRBV6-6; size: few; J: TRBJ2-5; D: TRBD2; CDR3: CASSTSGAETQYF; DNA: TGTGCCAGTTCGACTAGCGGGGCGGAGACCCAGTACTTC
V: TRBV9; size: -; J: TRBJ1-2; D: -; CDR3: CASSVSPTEANYGYTF; DNA: TGTGCCAGCAGCGTATCCCCGACAGAAGCTAACTATGGCTACACCTTC
V: TRBV5-1; size: -; J: TRBJ2-3; D: TRBD2; CDR3: CASSPTGGLADTQYF; DNA: TGCGCCAGCAGCCCAACGGGGGGGCTGGCAGATACGCAGTATTTT
V: TRBV4-1; size: -; J: TRBJ1-2; D: -; CDR3: CASSPLGANYGYTF; DNA: TGCGCCAGCAGCCCACTTGGAGCTAACTATGGCTACACCTTC
V: TRBV6-5; size: -; J: TRBJ1-3; D: TRBD1; CDR3: CASSFTGQGAGNTIYF; DNA: TGTGCCAGCAGTTTCACAGGACAGGGGGCTGGAAACACCATATATTTT
V: TRBV25-1; size: few; J: TRBJ2-7; D: -; CDR3: CASSEVREQYF; DNA: TGTGCCAGCAGTGAAGTTCGCGAGCAGTACTTC
V: TRBV10-3; size: few; J: TRBJ2-5; D: TRBD1; CDR3: CAIGQGETQYF; DNA: TGTGCCATTGGACAGGGGGAGACCCAGTACTTC
V: TRBV5-1; size: -; J: TRBJ1-6; D: -; CDR3: CASSYGAGDSPLHF; DNA: TGCGCCAGCAGCTATGGGGCAGGGGATTCACCCCTCCACTTT
V: TRBV2; size: -; J: TRBJ2-1; D: -; CDR3: CASSEVNRRGGGDEQFF; DNA: TGTGCCAGCAGTGAGGTTAATCGGCGGGGTGGAGGGGATGAGCAGTTCTTC
V: TRBV5-6; size: medium-sized; J: TRBJ1-1; D: -; CDR3: CASSQGRGNTEAFF; DNA: TGTGCCAGCAGCCAGGGAAGGGGGAACACTGAAGCTTTCTTT
V: TRBV5-4; size: few; J: TRBJ2-1; D: TRBD1; CDR3: CASSSDRGANEQFF; DNA: TGTGCCAGCAGCTCGGACAGGGGAGCCAATGAGCAGTTCTTC
V: TRBV6-4; size: once; J: TRBJ2-7; D: TRBD1; CDR3: CANLGQAHEQYF; DNA: TGTGCCAACCTGGGACAGGCCCACGAGCAGTACTTC
V: TRBV6-4; size: -; J: TRBJ2-5; D: TRBD2; CDR3: CASSASGGAEETQYF; DNA: TGTGCCAGCAGCGCTAGCGGGGGGGCCGAAGAGACCCAGTACTTC
V: TRBV19; size: -; J: TRBJ2-3; D: TRBD2; CDR3: CASSNRLAGFTDTQYF; DNA: TGTGCCAGTAGTAATCGACTAGCGGGGTTCACAGATACGCAGTATTTT
V: TRBV7-9; size: -; J: TRBJ2-5; D: -; CDR3: CASTDLQETQYF; DNA: TGTGCCTCCACAGATTTACAAGAGACCCAGTACTTC
V: TRBV30; size: -; J: TRBJ2-7; D: -; CDR3: CAWSGDSRSYEQYF; DNA: TGTGCCTGGAGCGGTGACAGCCGCTCCTACGAGCAGTACTTC
V: TRBV29-1; size: -; J: TRBJ2-7; D: TRBD2; CDR3: CSVEIAGGLPFHYEQYF; DNA: TGCAGCGTTGAAATAGCGGGGGGCCTCCCTTTCCACTACGAGCAGTACTTC
V: TRBV4-2; size: few; J: TRBJ1-6; D: TRBD1; CDR3: CASSQEGQGGRNSPLHF; DNA: TGTGCCAGCAGCCAAGAGGGACAGGGGGGGAGAAATTCACCCCTCCACTTT
V: TRBV19; size: -; J: TRBJ2-7; D: -; CDR3: CASVSRSYEQYF; DNA: TGTGCCAGTGTGTCCCGTTCCTACGAGCAGTACTTC